Below are 29 T cell receptor beta chains sequenced from a single sample in a study of blood T cells in healthy people across ages. Through a sample-barcoded 5' primer and a J-beta primer mix, a second PCR was run for about 6 to 12 cycles. TCRdb processed the 5' RACE reads anew with MiXCR; each CDR3 protein has one entry. Counted here are over 1,500,000 distinct CDR3 sequences, 39% occurring once; the ten biggest clones make up about 21%. The sequenced material came from blood. These receptors all come from a human donor in good health.

In its sample, this clonotype was seen a few times. V usage is TRBV28 and J usage is TRBJ1-4; D remains unclear. CDR3 length: 16 residues. Germline CDR1 reads MDHEN; CDR2 reads SYDVKM. The V and J ends lost 6 bases and 0 bases respectively, with 14 bases between them. For the CDR3, the DNA is TGTGCCAGCAGATTGACAACCTTTGCAACTAATGAAAAACTGTTTTTT. Protein sequence: CASRLTTFATNEKLFF.

This clonotype has only a few counts. This chain connects TRBV12-3 or TRBV12-4 to TRBJ2-7, with 12 bases aligning to TRBD2. The CDR3 consists of 15 residues. With V trimmed by 6 bases and J by 4 bases, 7 bases remained unmatched. CDR3: CASSRGLAGRYEQYF. The CDR3 DNA follows: TGTGCCAGCAGCCGTGGACTAGCGGGGAGGTACGAGCAGTACTTC.

The chain employs TRBV4-3 and TRBJ2-1; 15 nucleotides align to TRBD2. Trimming at V came to 0 bases and at J to 12 bases, leaving 9 bases not matched to a gene. Germline values: CDR1 LGHNA, CDR2 YSLEER. The CDR3 runs 17 residues. DNA for the CDR3: TGCGCCAGCAGCCAAGACTCCGGGACTAGCGGGGGGACCTCGCAGTTCTTC. Translated: CASSQDSGTSGGTSQFF.

The V call is TRBV7-2, the J call TRBJ2-5; D is perhaps TRBD1 or TRBD2 (5 bases each). Trimming shortened V by 1 base and J by 2 bases, and 14 bases separated the two germline ends. Germline CDR1 reads SGHTA; CDR2 reads FQGNSA. This CDR3 is built from 16 residues. In DNA form, the CDR3 reads TGTGCCAGCAGCTTAGTACAGGAGGCTGGGCAAGAGACCCAGTACTTC. It is translated as CASSLVQEAGQETQYF.

CDR3 loop: CASSLLGTYDEQFF. In DNA form, the CDR3 reads TGTGCCAGCAGTTTATTGGGGACTTACGATGAGCAGTTCTTC. The chain links TRBV27 to TRBJ2-1, with D perhaps TRBD2 (6 bases). V gave up 1 base and J gave up 8 bases, with 12 bases separating them. Germline V gives CDR1 MNHEY, CDR2 SMNVEV (reference sequence). The CDR3 has 14 residues.

The sample holds many counts of this clonotype. The chain combines TRBV29-1 with TRBJ2-7, with 10 bases fitting TRBD1. J was trimmed by 4 bases and V by 7 bases; bases with no gene match: 4. There are 12 residues in the CDR3. Germline V gives CDR1 SQVTM, CDR2 ANQGSEA. The CDR3 sequence is CSAGTGAYEQYF. The CDR3, as DNA: TGCAGCGCTGGGACAGGGGCGTACGAGCAGTACTTC.

This clonotype was detected a few times. This may stem from a read error, because a much larger clone lies one nucleotide away. This chain uses TRBV3-1 with TRBJ1-2; 8 nucleotides match TRBD1. Trimming took 3 bases from V and 7 from J; bases not matched to a gene: 1. The CDR3 contains 12 residues. Per germline, CDR1 LGHDT and CDR2 YNNKEL (reference sequence). The CDR3 region has the DNA TGTGCCAGCAGCCACGGACAGGGTGGCTACACCTTC. Its translation: CASSHGQGGYTF.

This clonotype was found many times. The chain employs TRBV7-6 and TRBJ2-4; D is possibly TRBD1 (5 bases). CDR3 length equals 12 residues. The germline V and J ends were trimmed by 2 bases and 9 bases, with 8 bases remaining between them. CDR1 SGHVS and CDR2 FNYEAQ come from the germline V gene. Written as DNA, the CDR3 is TGTGCCAGCAGCTTACCAAGGGGCATTCAGTACTTC. It yields the protein CASSLPRGIQYF.

The table lists this clonotype with a few counts. This chain links TRBV29-1 with TRBJ2-7; D is possibly TRBD1 (5 bases). The length of the CDR3 is 13 residues. Germline loops: CDR1 SQVTM, CDR2 ANQGSEA. CDR3 in amino acids: CINQVHRYHEQYF. The CDR3 region has the DNA TGCATCAACCAGGTCCACAGGTACCACGAGCAGTACTTC.

This clonotype appeared a single time. V gene TRBV21-1 combines with J gene TRBJ1-5. TRBV21-1 is classified as a pseudogene. The CDR3 covers 15 residues. Here the CDR3 reads CASESRQAPNQPQHF. The CDR3 nucleotides are TGTGCCAGCGAGTCGCGGCAGGCCCCCAATCAGCCCCAGCATTTT.

V usage is TRBV12-3 or TRBV12-4 and J usage is TRBJ2-1; tentatively, D is TRBD1 (5 bases). This CDR3 region has 14 residues. The ends were cut back, 6 bases at V and 0 bases at J, with 9 bases in the middle. This chain's CDR3 is CASSDSPSYNEQFF. CDR3 bases: TGTGCCAGCAGCGACAGCCCCTCCTACAATGAGCAGTTCTTC.

On this clonotype itself: A much larger clone differs by one base, so this may be a read error. The chain employs TRBV10-3 and TRBJ2-7; no clear D gene. CDR3 size: 14 residues. Germline CDR1 reads ENHRY; CDR2 reads SYGVKD. The CDR3 DNA is TGTGCCATCAGTCTGTCGGGCAGCTCCTACGGGCAGTACTTC. The encoded protein is CAISLSGSSYGQYF.

The gene calls are TRBV7-8 and TRBJ2-5; 7 bases map to TRBD1. The CDR3 length is 15 residues. CDR1 SGHVS and CDR2 FQNEAQ come from the germline V gene. With V trimmed by 5 bases and J by 2 bases, 8 bases remained unmatched. The CDR3 nucleotides are TGTGCCAGCAGCCCTTGGACAGGCGATCAAGAGACCCAGTACTTC. It encodes CASSPWTGDQETQYF.

This chain uses TRBV4-3 with TRBJ2-3; D unresolved. The CDR3 loop spans 14 amino acids. V was cut by 0 bases and J by 6 bases, with 10 bases left in between. Germline V gives CDR1 LGHNA, CDR2 YSLEER. CDR3 coding DNA: TGCGCCAGCAGCCAAGAGGATGACTGGGATACGCAGTATTTT. Translating gives CASSQEDDWDTQYF.

Note on this clonotype: A single base separates this from a much larger clone, so it may be a read error. The rearrangement links TRBV7-8 to TRBJ1-1, with D unresolved. The length of the CDR3 is 14 residues. CDR1 and CDR2 (germline): SGHVS, FQNEAQ. Trimming pared 5 bases from V and 1 base from J, leaving 11 bases between. The CDR3 nucleotides are TGTGCCAGCAGCGTAACGGGCAGGAACACTGAAGCTTTCTTT. It encodes CASSVTGRNTEAFF.

V gene TRBV28 combines with J gene TRBJ2-1; 7 bases fit TRBD1. V shed 5 bases, J shed 0 bases, and the junction held 4 bases outside the gene matches. CDR1 and CDR2 from the germline V gene are MDHEN and SYDVKM. The CDR3 runs to 15 residues. The CDR3 DNA reads TGTGCCAGCAGTGATACAGGGGACTCCTACAATGAGCAGTTCTTC. It yields the protein CASSDTGDSYNEQFF.

J is TRBJ1-1 and V is TRBV10-3; the match to TRBD1 covers 8 bases. The CDR3 spans 17 residues. Losses at the gene ends were 4 bases for V and 1 base for J; bases not matched to a gene: 11. Germline V gene sequence: CDR1 ENHRY, CDR2 SYGVKD. CDR3 nucleotide sequence: TGTGCCATCAGTGCCTTCGGCAGGGGGCTGCGGAACACTGAAGCTTTCTTT. Amino acid sequence: CAISAFGRGLRNTEAFF.

This rearrangement joins TRBV24-1 to TRBJ2-1, with a tentative D call TRBD2 (6 bases). The CDR3 spans 17 residues. The germline CDR1 and CDR2 sequences are KGHDR and SFDVKD. V lost 4 bases and J 3 bases, leaving 18 bases between the germline ends. CDR3 protein: CATSDPLAGRVYNEQFF. Written as DNA, the CDR3 is TGTGCCACCAGTGACCCCTTGGCGGGGAGAGTCTACAATGAGCAGTTCTTC.

The chain employs TRBV5-6 and TRBJ2-3; possible D gene TRBD2, 6 bases. Per germline, CDR1 SGHDT and CDR2 YYEEEE. V was trimmed by 4 bases and J by 6 bases, leaving 15 bases between them. The CDR3 is 14 amino acids. CDR3 region: CASSNPSGGDTQYF. CDR3 sequence (DNA): TGTGCCAGCAGCAATCCTAGTGGGGGGGATACGCAGTATTTT.

The genes are TRBV20-1 and TRBJ2-1, with 10 bases matching TRBD1. V lost 0 bases and J lost 7; bases outside the gene matches: 6. The germline V gene has CDR1 DFQATT and CDR2 SNEGSKA (reference sequence). The CDR3 loop spans 15 amino acids. The CDR3 here is CSARDIDRGLNEQFF. CDR3 in DNA: TGCAGTGCTAGAGATATCGACAGGGGGCTGAATGAGCAGTTCTTC.

V is TRBV5-6 and J is TRBJ1-5; no definite D call. The CDR3 runs 15 residues. Trimming shortened V by 0 bases and J by 4 bases, and 11 bases separated the two germline ends. Germline V lookup: CDR1 SGHDT, CDR2 YYEEEE. CDR3 protein: CASSLGPQLNQPQHF. For the CDR3, the DNA is TGTGCCAGCAGCTTGGGTCCACAACTTAATCAGCCCCAGCATTTT. Full variable domain (remainder filled in from reference TRBV5-6 and TRBJ1-5): DAGVTQSPTHLIKTRGQQVTLRCSPKSGHDTVSWYQQALGQGPQFIFQYYEEEERQRGNFPDRFSGHQFPNYSSELNVNALLLGDSALYLCASSLGPQLNQPQHFGDGTRLSIL.

This clonotype appeared a few times. The chain has TRBV20-1 and TRBJ1-1, with TRBD1 as a possible D gene (5 bases). This CDR3 is built from 13 residues. From germline, CDR1 is DFQATT and CDR2 SNEGSKA (reference sequence). V shed 4 bases and J shed 6 bases, with 15 bases lying between them. CDR3 amino acids: CSAIGHGKAEAFF. CDR3 coding DNA: TGCAGTGCTATCGGACACGGAAAGGCTGAAGCTTTCTTT.

CDR3 loop: CSASYFRDYGYTF. For the CDR3, the DNA is TGCAGTGCTTCCTACTTTCGGGACTATGGCTACACCTTC. This sequence joins TRBV20-1 and TRBJ1-2, with unresolved D. Trimming cost V 5 bases and J 3 bases, with 13 bases left between them. CDR1 DFQATT and CDR2 SNEGSKA come from the germline V gene (reference sequence). This CDR3 is built from 13 residues.

The chain employs TRBV5-1 and TRBJ1-5; D is undetermined. V was trimmed by 1 base and J by 0 bases, leaving 11 bases between them. In germline, CDR1 is SGHRS, CDR2 YFSETQ. The CDR3 consists of 16 residues. The CDR3 protein is CASSLNPRSSNQPQHF. Written as DNA, the CDR3 is TGCGCCAGCAGCTTGAACCCCCGTAGTAGCAATCAGCCCCAGCATTTT. Looking up the rest from reference TRBV5-1 and TRBJ1-5 gives the full variable domain: KAGVTQTPRYLIKTRGQQVTLSCSPISGHRSVSWYQQTPGQGLQFLFEYFSETQRNKGNFPGRFSGRQFSNSRSEMNVSTLELGDSALYLCASSLNPRSSNQPQHFGDGTRLSIL.

The chain carries TRBV21-1 and TRBJ2-7; the table's D call, TRBD1, was not checked against the DNA. TRBV21-1 constitutes a pseudogene. The CDR3 totals 14 residues. The CDR3 coding sequence is TGTGCCAGCAGCTACCGGGACAGGCAGGTTAGGCAGTACTTC. Translation: CASSYRDRQVRQYF.

For this clonotype: A much larger clone lies one base from this, so it may be a read error. The chain uses TRBV6-1 and TRBJ2-7; 9 bases agree with TRBD1. The CDR3 is 17 residues long. Germline V CDR1 and CDR2: MNHNS, SASEGT. The CDR3 reads CAGSGGTGFMVHYEQYF. The CDR3 bases are TGTGCCGGCAGTGGCGGGACAGGGTTCATGGTCCACTACGAGCAGTACTTC.

The chain employs TRBV6-6 and TRBJ2-1; D may be TRBD1 (5 bases). V was trimmed by 10 bases and J by 5 bases, leaving 9 bases between them. There are 11 residues in the CDR3. In germline, CDR1 is MNHNY, CDR2 SVGAGI (reference sequence). CDR3 sequence: CATDSDNEQFF. In DNA form, the CDR3 reads TGTGCCACCGACAGCGACAATGAGCAGTTCTTC.

This clonotype was seen a single time. The rearrangement links TRBV7-9 to TRBJ2-1; D is unclear. This CDR3 contains 16 residues. Looked up from germline, CDR1 is SEHNR and CDR2 is FQNEAQ (reference sequence). The V and J ends lost 1 base and 2 bases respectively, with 12 bases between them. CDR3 coding DNA: TGTGCCAGCAGCTTAGGGTCCGGGTCGCCCTACAATGAGCAGTTCTTC. Translated: CASSLGSGSPYNEQFF.

The rearrangement uses TRBV20-1 and TRBJ2-6, with D possibly matching TRBD2 (6 bases). The CDR3 loop spans 15 amino acids. The V gene's germline CDR1 is DFQATT and CDR2 SNEGSKA (reference sequence). The V and J ends lost 4 bases and 0 bases respectively, with 10 bases between them. CDR3: CSAMRRDSGANVLTF. CDR3 sequence (DNA): TGCAGTGCTATGAGGAGGGACTCTGGGGCCAACGTCCTGACTTTC.